The clone carrying this T cell receptor beta chain has a handful of counts. Its antigen is not identified. The time point: patch test 1, 2 weeks after DPC sensitization. Treatment: therapeutic diphenylcyclopropenone sensitization with weekly scalp DPC. The CDR3 is 14 amino acids. Trimming stripped 6 bases from V and 0 bases from J, with 9 bases between. Germline values: CDR1 SNHLY, CDR2 FYNNEI. Via MiXCR, TCRdb re-called the RACE reads, giving one row per CDR3 protein. The sample carries about 120,000 distinct CDR3 sequences, 9% to 13% recorded once. This specimen belongs to a study of human T cells and chemical hapten exposure. In the study overall: Diphenylcyclopropenone doses were given weekly to the scalps of patients across the approximately 25-week study. Study-wide findings and caveats: More PT1 expanded TCRs went with higher patch test scores.

The receptor was derived from a woman between 45 and 65 years old with alopecia areata. Some clones in this sample may be carry-over from other donors' samples. The sample here was whole blood, taken in connection with sensitization to the hapten diphenylcyclopropenone (DPC). The chain recombines TRBV2 with TRBJ2-4; D possibly corresponds to TRBD2 (5 bases). The CDR3 is CASREEAAKNIQYF. The CDR3 DNA sequence: TGTGCCAGCAGGGAGGAGGCAGCCAAAAACATTCAGTACTTC.